A selection of T cell receptor beta chains follows, all from one sample in a study of CD8+ T cells in alopecia areata. Here immunoSEQ multiplex PCR was the method, and the copy in TCRdb shows in-frame clones only, minus some. The sample has about 180,000 clones; 50% to 75% are singletons. This specimen consisted of CD4+ T cells sorted from blood, obtained at week 0. The receptors were sampled from a human donor with alopecia areata. The CDR3 runs from the conserved cysteine through the conserved F or W. A D gene is named only where the DNA matches it firmly. Where a row states a size, it is once, few, many or the class of an expanded clone; other rows omit it.

len: 13; v_gene: TRBV29-1; j_gene: TRBJ2-3; d_gene: .; abundance: .; CDR3aa: CSLGLLGTDTQYF; CDR3nt: TGCAGCTTGGGACTCTTGGGCACAGATACGCAGTATTTT
len: 17; v_gene: TRBV19; j_gene: TRBJ1-5; d_gene: .; abundance: .; CDR3aa: CASTVRSTVSSNQPQHF; CDR3nt: TGTGCCAGTACCGTCCGGTCGACAGTTAGTAGCAATCAGCCCCAGCATTTT
len: 15; v_gene: TRBV27; j_gene: TRBJ1-1; d_gene: TRBD1; abundance: .; CDR3aa: CASSSTGDRNTEAFF; CDR3nt: TGTGCCAGCAGTTCCACAGGGGATAGGAACACTGAAGCTTTCTTT
len: 13; v_gene: TRBV27; j_gene: TRBJ1-1; d_gene: .; abundance: .; CDR3aa: CASSLGWDNEAFF; CDR3nt: TGTGCCAGCAGTTTGGGGTGGGATAATGAAGCTTTCTTT
len: 14; v_gene: TRBV30; j_gene: TRBJ1-2; d_gene: .; abundance: few; CDR3aa: CAWSRTRFNYGYTF; CDR3nt: TGTGCCTGGAGTAGGACGCGATTTAACTATGGCTACACCTTC
len: 16; v_gene: TRBV11-2; j_gene: TRBJ2-5; d_gene: TRBD1; abundance: few; CDR3aa: CASSLTGGPPQETQYF; CDR3nt: TGTGCCAGCAGCTTGACAGGGGGGCCCCCCCAAGAGACCCAGTACTTC
len: 17; v_gene: TRBV30; j_gene: TRBJ1-3; d_gene: .; abundance: .; CDR3aa: CAWSRRDGYRSGNTIYF; CDR3nt: TGTGCCTGGAGTCGAAGGGACGGATACCGCTCTGGAAACACCATATATTTT
len: 15; v_gene: TRBV7-9; j_gene: TRBJ1-2; d_gene: .; abundance: few; CDR3aa: CASSFTGTENYGYTF; CDR3nt: TGTGCCAGCAGCTTCACCGGGACCGAAAACTATGGCTACACCTTC
len: 11; v_gene: TRBV30; j_gene: TRBJ2-1; d_gene: .; abundance: .; CDR3aa: CAWSPEDEQFF; CDR3nt: TGTGCCTGGAGTCCAGAGGATGAGCAGTTCTTC
len: 14; v_gene: TRBV15; j_gene: TRBJ1-5; d_gene: .; abundance: few; CDR3aa: CATSRDHRGQPQHF; CDR3nt: TGTGCCACCAGCAGAGATCATCGGGGTCAGCCCCAGCATTTT
len: 13; v_gene: TRBV30; j_gene: TRBJ2-2; d_gene: .; abundance: few; CDR3aa: CAWSRTTTGELFF; CDR3nt: TGTGCCTGGAGTCGGACAACCACCGGGGAGCTGTTTTTT
len: 14; v_gene: TRBV25-1; j_gene: TRBJ2-1; d_gene: .; abundance: .; CDR3aa: CASGGPSSYNEQFF; CDR3nt: TGTGCCAGCGGGGGCCCGAGCTCCTACAATGAGCAGTTCTTC
len: 16; v_gene: TRBV5-6; j_gene: TRBJ1-6; d_gene: .; abundance: .; CDR3aa: CASSSTQGMGNSPLHF; CDR3nt: TGTGCCAGCAGCTCAACGCAGGGAATGGGGAATTCACCCCTCCACTTT
len: 14; v_gene: TRBV9; j_gene: TRBJ2-3; d_gene: .; abundance: .; CDR3aa: CASSVEILTDTQYF; CDR3nt: TGTGCCAGCAGCGTAGAGATCCTGACAGATACGCAGTATTTT
len: 15; v_gene: TRBV30; j_gene: TRBJ2-3; d_gene: TRBD2; abundance: once; CDR3aa: CAWTRLAGGPDTQYF; CDR3nt: TGTGCCTGGACCCGACTAGCGGGGGGGCCAGATACGCAGTATTTT
len: 13; v_gene: TRBV29-1; j_gene: TRBJ1-5; d_gene: .; abundance: .; CDR3aa: CSVAHAPNQPQHF; CDR3nt: TGCAGCGTTGCTCACGCCCCCAATCAGCCCCAGCATTTT
len: 15; v_gene: TRBV11-2; j_gene: TRBJ2-3; d_gene: .; abundance: few; CDR3aa: CASNPVDNPTDTQYF; CDR3nt: TGTGCCAGCAACCCAGTAGACAACCCCACAGATACGCAGTATTTT
len: 11; v_gene: TRBV11-2; j_gene: TRBJ1-1; d_gene: .; abundance: once; CDR3aa: CASSLGQSRVF; CDR3nt: TGTGCCAGCAGCTTAGGGCAGTCTCGTGTTTTT
len: 16; v_gene: TRBV5-1; j_gene: TRBJ2-2; d_gene: .; abundance: .; CDR3aa: CASSPQSGHYTGELFF; CDR3nt: TGCGCCAGCAGCCCGCAATCGGGTCACTACACCGGGGAGCTGTTTTTT
len: 10; v_gene: TRBV6-1; j_gene: TRBJ2-5; d_gene: .; abundance: .; CDR3aa: CASAQETQYF; CDR3nt: TGTGCCAGCGCCCAGGAGACCCAGTACTTC
len: 14; v_gene: TRBV2; j_gene: TRBJ1-1; d_gene: .; abundance: .; CDR3aa: CASSGGIGGTEAFF; CDR3nt: TGTGCCAGCAGCGGTGGGATAGGAGGCACTGAAGCTTTCTTT
len: 13; v_gene: TRBV30; j_gene: TRBJ1-4; d_gene: .; abundance: .; CDR3aa: CACQRDGFEKLFF; CDR3nt: TGTGCCTGTCAGCGGGATGGTTTTGAAAAACTGTTTTTT
len: 13; v_gene: TRBV2; j_gene: TRBJ1-1; d_gene: .; abundance: .; CDR3aa: CASSIRSNTEAFF; CDR3nt: TGTGCCAGCAGTATCAGGTCGAACACTGAAGCTTTCTTT
len: 12; v_gene: TRBV6-1; j_gene: TRBJ2-1; d_gene: .; abundance: .; CDR3aa: CASSGFHDEQFF; CDR3nt: TGTGCCAGCAGTGGCTTCCACGATGAGCAGTTCTTC
len: 15; v_gene: TRBV25-1; j_gene: TRBJ2-5; d_gene: TRBD1; abundance: once; CDR3aa: CASSPMDRAGETQYF; CDR3nt: TGTGCCAGCAGTCCCATGGACAGGGCAGGGGAGACCCAGTACTTC
len: 12; v_gene: TRBV5-6; j_gene: TRBJ1-2; d_gene: .; abundance: .; CDR3aa: CASSLSTISYTF; CDR3nt: TGTGCCAGCAGCTTGTCGACTATTAGCTACACCTTC
len: 16; v_gene: TRBV2; j_gene: TRBJ1-6; d_gene: TRBD1; abundance: .; CDR3aa: CASSGGQGSYNSPLHF; CDR3nt: TGTGCCAGCAGTGGGGGACAGGGTTCCTATAATTCACCCCTCCACTTT
len: 13; v_gene: TRBV5-6; j_gene: TRBJ2-5; d_gene: .; abundance: .; CDR3aa: CASSPGVRETQYF; CDR3nt: TGTGCCAGCAGCCCGGGGGTTCGGGAGACCCAGTACTTC
len: 15; v_gene: TRBV18; j_gene: TRBJ2-1; d_gene: TRBD2; abundance: few; CDR3aa: CASSPRLAAYNEQFF; CDR3nt: TGTGCCAGCTCACCCCGACTAGCGGCTTACAATGAGCAGTTCTTC
len: 17; v_gene: TRBV5-1; j_gene: TRBJ2-5; d_gene: TRBD2; abundance: .; CDR3aa: CASSLSISGGPQETQYF; CDR3nt: TGCGCCAGCAGCTTATCAATTAGCGGGGGTCCCCAAGAGACCCAGTACTTC
len: 12; v_gene: TRBV30; j_gene: TRBJ1-2; d_gene: .; abundance: .; CDR3aa: CAWSLEGDGYTF; CDR3nt: TGTGCCTGGAGTCTCGAGGGGGATGGCTACACCTTC
len: 18; v_gene: TRBV5-6; j_gene: TRBJ2-2; d_gene: .; abundance: .; CDR3aa: CASSLRGSATINTGELFF; CDR3nt: TGTGCCAGCAGCTTGAGGGGAAGTGCGACTATAAACACCGGGGAGCTGTTTTTT
len: 14; v_gene: TRBV30; j_gene: TRBJ1-1; d_gene: .; abundance: few; CDR3aa: CAWTPRTPNTEAFF; CDR3nt: TGTGCCTGGACCCCCCGGACACCGAACACTGAAGCTTTCTTT
len: 13; v_gene: TRBV18; j_gene: TRBJ1-2; d_gene: .; abundance: .; CDR3aa: CASSPATVGGYTF; CDR3nt: TGTGCCAGCTCACCAGCCACGGTGGGTGGCTACACCTTC
len: 16; v_gene: TRBV5-1; j_gene: TRBJ1-1; d_gene: TRBD1; abundance: .; CDR3aa: CASSYAGQGIMTEAFF; CDR3nt: TGCGCCAGCAGCTACGCCGGACAGGGTATCATGACTGAAGCTTTCTTT
len: 13; v_gene: TRBV29-1; j_gene: TRBJ2-7; d_gene: .; abundance: few; CDR3aa: CSVAGVLDREQYF; CDR3nt: TGCAGCGTTGCGGGGGTCTTGGACCGGGAGCAGTACTTC
len: 16; v_gene: TRBV15; j_gene: TRBJ1-5; d_gene: TRBD1; abundance: once; CDR3aa: CATSRAGDRPGQPQHF; CDR3nt: TGTGCCACCAGCAGAGCCGGGGACAGGCCAGGGCAGCCCCAGCATTTT
len: 13; v_gene: TRBV29-1; j_gene: TRBJ1-1; d_gene: .; abundance: once; CDR3aa: CSAEGGWYTEAFF; CDR3nt: TGCAGCGCCGAAGGAGGTTGGTACACTGAAGCTTTCTTT
len: 15; v_gene: TRBV29-1; j_gene: TRBJ1-2; d_gene: TRBD1; abundance: .; CDR3aa: CSVPVPGTGNYGYTF; CDR3nt: TGCAGCGTCCCTGTCCCCGGGACAGGGAACTATGGCTACACCTTC
len: 15; v_gene: TRBV10-3; j_gene: TRBJ1-1; d_gene: .; abundance: .; CDR3aa: CAISQSVGRNTEAFF; CDR3nt: TGTGCCATCAGCCAGAGCGTAGGTCGAAATACTGAAGCTTTCTTT
len: 15; v_gene: TRBV12-5; j_gene: TRBJ1-6; d_gene: .; abundance: .; CDR3aa: CASAKGLSGNSPLHF; CDR3nt: TGTGCTAGTGCGAAGGGACTCTCGGGGAATTCACCCCTCCACTTT
len: 14; v_gene: TRBV4-1; j_gene: TRBJ1-4; d_gene: .; abundance: .; CDR3aa: CASSRVAGDEKLFF; CDR3nt: TGCGCCAGCAGTCGGGTGGCAGGGGATGAAAAACTGTTTTTT
len: 12; v_gene: TRBV29-1; j_gene: TRBJ2-7; d_gene: TRBD2; abundance: few; CDR3aa: CSVAGAAYEQYF; CDR3nt: TGCAGCGTAGCGGGGGCCGCCTACGAGCAGTACTTC
len: 15; v_gene: TRBV15; j_gene: TRBJ2-1; d_gene: .; abundance: few; CDR3aa: CATSRDLGSYNEQFF; CDR3nt: TGTGCCACCAGCAGAGATCTCGGCAGCTACAATGAGCAGTTCTTC
len: 12; v_gene: TRBV29-1; j_gene: TRBJ2-7; d_gene: .; abundance: .; CDR3aa: CSVGFSGYEQYF; CDR3nt: TGCAGCGTTGGTTTTAGCGGATACGAGCAGTACTTC
len: 12; v_gene: TRBV30; j_gene: TRBJ1-2; d_gene: .; abundance: .; CDR3aa: CAWSARGNGYTF; CDR3nt: TGTGCCTGGAGCGCCCGAGGGAATGGCTACACCTTC
len: 13; v_gene: TRBV6-5; j_gene: TRBJ2-2; d_gene: .; abundance: .; CDR3aa: CASLTANTGELFF; CDR3nt: TGTGCCAGCCTGACAGCGAACACCGGGGAGCTGTTTTTT
len: 14; v_gene: TRBV29-1; j_gene: TRBJ2-5; d_gene: TRBD2; abundance: .; CDR3aa: CSGAPASGAETQYF; CDR3nt: TGCAGCGGAGCCCCGGCTAGCGGGGCGGAGACCCAGTACTTC
len: 13; v_gene: TRBV2; j_gene: TRBJ2-5; d_gene: .; abundance: .; CDR3aa: CASSAGYQETQYF; CDR3nt: TGTGCCAGCAGTGCGGGCTACCAAGAGACCCAGTACTTC
len: 18; v_gene: TRBV2; j_gene: TRBJ1-1; d_gene: .; abundance: .; CDR3aa: CASSRLTWEGLKNTEAFF; CDR3nt: TGTGCCAGCAGCAGATTGACCTGGGAGGGCCTGAAGAACACTGAAGCTTTCTTT
len: 16; v_gene: TRBV7-2; j_gene: TRBJ2-3; d_gene: .; abundance: once; CDR3aa: CASSLVPRPRTDTQYF; CDR3nt: TGTGCCAGCAGCTTAGTTCCCAGGCCCCGCACAGATACGCAGTATTTT
len: 13; v_gene: TRBV6-9; j_gene: TRBJ1-1; d_gene: .; abundance: once; CDR3aa: CASSSTGNTEAFF; CDR3nt: TGTGCCAGCAGTTCGACAGGGAACACTGAAGCTTTCTTT